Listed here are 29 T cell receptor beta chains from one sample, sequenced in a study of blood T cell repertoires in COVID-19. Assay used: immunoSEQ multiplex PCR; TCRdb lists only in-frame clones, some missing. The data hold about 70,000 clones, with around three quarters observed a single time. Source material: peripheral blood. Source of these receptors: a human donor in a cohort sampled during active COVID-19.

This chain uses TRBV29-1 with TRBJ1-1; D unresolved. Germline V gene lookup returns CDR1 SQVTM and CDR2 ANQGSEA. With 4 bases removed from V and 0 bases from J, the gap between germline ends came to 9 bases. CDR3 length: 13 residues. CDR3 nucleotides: TGCAGCGTTGGTACAGCCATGAACACTGAAGCTTTCTTT. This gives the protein CSVGTAMNTEAFF.

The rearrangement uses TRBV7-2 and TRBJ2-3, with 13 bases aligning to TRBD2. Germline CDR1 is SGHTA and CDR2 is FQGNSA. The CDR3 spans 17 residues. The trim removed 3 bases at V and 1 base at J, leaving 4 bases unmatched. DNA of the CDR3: TGTGCCAGCAGCTTTGGGACTAGCGGGACGGGCACAGATACGCAGTATTTT. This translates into CASSFGTSGTGTDTQYF. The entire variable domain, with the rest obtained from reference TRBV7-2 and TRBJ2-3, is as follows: GAGVSQSPSNKVTEKGKDVELRCDPISGHTALYWYRQSLGQGLEFLIYFQGNSAPDKSGLPSDRFSAERTGGSVSTLTIQRTQQEDSAVYLCASSFGTSGTGTDTQYFGPGTRLTVL.

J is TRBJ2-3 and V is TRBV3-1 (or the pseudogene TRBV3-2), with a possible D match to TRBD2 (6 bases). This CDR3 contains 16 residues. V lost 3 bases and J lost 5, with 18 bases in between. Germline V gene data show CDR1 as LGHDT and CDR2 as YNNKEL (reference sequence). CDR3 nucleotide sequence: TGTGCCAGCAGCCACTATAGCGGAGCGGAGGGAGATACGCAGTATTTT. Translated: CASSHYSGAEGDTQYF.

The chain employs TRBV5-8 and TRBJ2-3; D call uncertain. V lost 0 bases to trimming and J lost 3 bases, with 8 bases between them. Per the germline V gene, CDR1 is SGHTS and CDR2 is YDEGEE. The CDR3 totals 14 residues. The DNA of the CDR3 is TGTGCCAGCAGCTTGGGTCGGAGTACAGATACGCAGTATTTT. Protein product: CASSLGRSTDTQYF.

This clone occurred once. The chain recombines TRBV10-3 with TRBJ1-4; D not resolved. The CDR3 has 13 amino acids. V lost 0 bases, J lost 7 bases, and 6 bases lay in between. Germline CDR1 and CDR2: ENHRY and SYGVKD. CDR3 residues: CAISESSGEKLFF. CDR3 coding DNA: TGTGCCATCAGTGAGTCCAGTGGTGAAAAACTGTTTTTT.

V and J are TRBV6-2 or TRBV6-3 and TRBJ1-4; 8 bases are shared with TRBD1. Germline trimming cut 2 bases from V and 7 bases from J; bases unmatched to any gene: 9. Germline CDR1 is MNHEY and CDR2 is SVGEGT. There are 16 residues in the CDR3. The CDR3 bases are TGTGCCAGCAGTTACAGCAGGGGGCGAAGAAGTGAAAAACTGTTTTTT. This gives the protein CASSYSRGRRSEKLFF.

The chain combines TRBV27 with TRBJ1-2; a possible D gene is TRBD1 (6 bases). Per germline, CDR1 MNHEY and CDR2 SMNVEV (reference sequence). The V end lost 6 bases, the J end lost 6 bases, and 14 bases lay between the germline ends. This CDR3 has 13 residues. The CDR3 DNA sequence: TGTGCCAGCAGATTCGGGGGGCTTGATGGCTACACCTTC. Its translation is CASRFGGLDGYTF.

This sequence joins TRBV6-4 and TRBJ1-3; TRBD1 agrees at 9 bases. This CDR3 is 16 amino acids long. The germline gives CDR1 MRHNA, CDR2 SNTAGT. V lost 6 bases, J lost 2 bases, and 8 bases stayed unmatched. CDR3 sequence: CASRETGTGTGNTIYF. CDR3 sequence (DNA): TGTGCCAGCAGAGAGACCGGGACAGGGACTGGAAACACCATATATTTT.

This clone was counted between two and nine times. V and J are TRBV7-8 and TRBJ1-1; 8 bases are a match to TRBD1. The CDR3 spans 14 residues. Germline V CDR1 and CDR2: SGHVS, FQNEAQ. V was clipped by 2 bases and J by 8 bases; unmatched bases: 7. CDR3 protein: CASSLTTGDLEAFF. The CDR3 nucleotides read TGTGCCAGCAGCTTAACGACAGGGGATTTAGAAGCTTTCTTT.

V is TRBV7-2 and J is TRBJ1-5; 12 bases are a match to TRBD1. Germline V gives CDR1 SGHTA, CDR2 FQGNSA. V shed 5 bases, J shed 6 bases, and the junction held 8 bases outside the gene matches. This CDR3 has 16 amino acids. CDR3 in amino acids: CASSQIGGQGAQPQHF. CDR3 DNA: TGTGCCAGCAGCCAAATTGGGGGACAGGGGGCTCAGCCCCAGCATTTT. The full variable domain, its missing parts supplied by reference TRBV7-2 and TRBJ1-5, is GAGVSQSPSNKVTEKGKDVELRCDPISGHTALYWYRQSLGQGLEFLIYFQGNSAPDKSGLPSDRFSAERTGGSVSTLTIQRTQQEDSAVYLCASSQIGGQGAQPQHFGDGTRLSIL.

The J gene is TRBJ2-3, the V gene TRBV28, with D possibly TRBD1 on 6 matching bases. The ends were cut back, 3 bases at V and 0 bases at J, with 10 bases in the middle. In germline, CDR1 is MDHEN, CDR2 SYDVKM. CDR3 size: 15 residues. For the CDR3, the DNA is TGTGCCAGCAGTTTGGGGGACACAAGCACAGATACGCAGTATTTT. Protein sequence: CASSLGDTSTDTQYF.

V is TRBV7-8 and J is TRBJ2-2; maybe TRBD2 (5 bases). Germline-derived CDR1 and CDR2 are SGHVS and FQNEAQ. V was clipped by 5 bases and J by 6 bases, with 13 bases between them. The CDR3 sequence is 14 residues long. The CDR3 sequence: CASSREPEAGELFF. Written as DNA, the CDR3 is TGTGCCAGCAGCCGAGAGCCGGAGGCCGGGGAGCTGTTTTTT.

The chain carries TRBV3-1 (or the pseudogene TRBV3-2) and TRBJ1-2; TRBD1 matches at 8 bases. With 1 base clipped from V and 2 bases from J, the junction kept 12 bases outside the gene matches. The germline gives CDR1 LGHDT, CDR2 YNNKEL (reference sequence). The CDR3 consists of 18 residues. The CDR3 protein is CASSQVIHAGGNNYGYTF. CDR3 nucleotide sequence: TGTGCCAGCAGCCAAGTAATCCACGCAGGGGGCAACAACTATGGCTACACCTTC.

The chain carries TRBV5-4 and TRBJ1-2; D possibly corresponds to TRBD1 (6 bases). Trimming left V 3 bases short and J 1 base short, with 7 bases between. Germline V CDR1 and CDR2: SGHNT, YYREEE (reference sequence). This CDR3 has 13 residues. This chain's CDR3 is CASSSGDNYGYTF. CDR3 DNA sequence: TGTGCCAGCAGCTCAGGGGATAACTATGGCTACACCTTC.

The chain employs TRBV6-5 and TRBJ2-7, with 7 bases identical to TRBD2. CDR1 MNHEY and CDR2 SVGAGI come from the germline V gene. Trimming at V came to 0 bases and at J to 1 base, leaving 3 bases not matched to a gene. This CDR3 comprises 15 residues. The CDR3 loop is CASSYSRRESYEQYF. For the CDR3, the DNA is TGTGCCAGCAGTTACTCGAGGCGGGAGTCCTACGAGCAGTACTTC.

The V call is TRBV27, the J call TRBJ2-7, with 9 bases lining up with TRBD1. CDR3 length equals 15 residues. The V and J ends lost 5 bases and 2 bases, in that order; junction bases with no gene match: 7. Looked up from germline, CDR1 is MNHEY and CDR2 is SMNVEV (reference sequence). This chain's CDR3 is CASSPDRGSTYEQYF. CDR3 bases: TGTGCCAGCAGTCCAGACAGGGGGAGTACCTACGAGCAGTACTTC.

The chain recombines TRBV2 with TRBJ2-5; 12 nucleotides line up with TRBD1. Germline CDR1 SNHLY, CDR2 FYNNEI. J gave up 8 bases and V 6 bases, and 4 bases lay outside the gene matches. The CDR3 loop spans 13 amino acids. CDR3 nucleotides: TGTGCCAGCAGGGGGACAGGGGGCGTAACCCAGTACTTC. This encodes CASRGTGGVTQYF.

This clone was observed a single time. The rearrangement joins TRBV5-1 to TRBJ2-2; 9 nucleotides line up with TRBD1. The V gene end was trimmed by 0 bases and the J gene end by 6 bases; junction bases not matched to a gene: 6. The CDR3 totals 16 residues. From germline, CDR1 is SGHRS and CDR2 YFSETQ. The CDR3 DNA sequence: TGCGCCAGCAGCTTGGGGACAGGGGTTCCGGCCGGGGAGCTGTTTTTT. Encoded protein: CASSLGTGVPAGELFF.

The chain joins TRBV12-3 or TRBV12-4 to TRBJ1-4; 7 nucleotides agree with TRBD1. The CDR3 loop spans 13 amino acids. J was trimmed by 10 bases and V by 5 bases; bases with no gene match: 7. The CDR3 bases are TGTGCCAGCAGTACAGGGGTTTTGGGAAAACTGTTTTTT. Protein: CASSTGVLGKLFF.

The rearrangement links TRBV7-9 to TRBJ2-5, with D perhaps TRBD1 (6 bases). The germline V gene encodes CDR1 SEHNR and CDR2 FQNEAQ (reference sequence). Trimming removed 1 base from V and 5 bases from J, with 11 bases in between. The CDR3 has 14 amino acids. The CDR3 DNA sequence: TGTGCCAGCAGCTTAGATGGGGGCGGGGAGACCCAGTACTTC. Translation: CASSLDGGGETQYF.

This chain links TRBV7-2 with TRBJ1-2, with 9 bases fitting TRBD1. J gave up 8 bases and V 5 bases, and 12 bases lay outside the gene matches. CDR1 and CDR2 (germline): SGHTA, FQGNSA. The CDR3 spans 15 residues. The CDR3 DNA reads TGTGCCAGCAGCCTATCGGGACAGGGAGTCGGGGGCTACACCTTC. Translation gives CASSLSGQGVGGYTF.

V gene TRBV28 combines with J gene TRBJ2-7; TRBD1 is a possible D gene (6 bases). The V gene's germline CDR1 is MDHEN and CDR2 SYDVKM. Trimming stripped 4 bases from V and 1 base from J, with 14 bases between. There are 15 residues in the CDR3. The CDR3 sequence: CASSSPGRGSYEQYF. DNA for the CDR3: TGTGCCAGCAGTTCCCCGGGAAGGGGGTCCTACGAGCAGTACTTC.

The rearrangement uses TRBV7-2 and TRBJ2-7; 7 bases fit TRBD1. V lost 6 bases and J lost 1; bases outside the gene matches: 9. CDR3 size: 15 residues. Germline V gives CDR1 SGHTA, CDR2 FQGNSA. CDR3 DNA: TGTGCCAGCAGACTGACCCGGGACAGTTCCTACGAGCAGTACTTC. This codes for CASRLTRDSSYEQYF. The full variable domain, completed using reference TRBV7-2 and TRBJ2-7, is GAGVSQSPSNKVTEKGKDVELRCDPISGHTALYWYRQSLGQGLEFLIYFQGNSAPDKSGLPSDRFSAERTGGSVSTLTIQRTQQEDSAVYLCASRLTRDSSYEQYFGPGTRLTVT.

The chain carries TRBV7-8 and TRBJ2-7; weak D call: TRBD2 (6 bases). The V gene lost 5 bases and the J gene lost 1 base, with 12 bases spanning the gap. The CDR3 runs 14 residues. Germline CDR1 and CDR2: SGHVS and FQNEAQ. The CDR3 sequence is CASSGTPASYEQYF. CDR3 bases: TGTGCCAGCAGCGGGACTCCGGCTTCCTACGAGCAGTACTTC. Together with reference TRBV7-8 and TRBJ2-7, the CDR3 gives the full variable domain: GAGVSQSPRYKVAKRGQDVALRCDPISGHVSLFWYQQALGQGPEFLTYFQNEAQLDKSGLPSDRFFAERPEGSVSTLKIQRTQQEDSAVYLCASSGTPASYEQYFGPGTRLTVT.

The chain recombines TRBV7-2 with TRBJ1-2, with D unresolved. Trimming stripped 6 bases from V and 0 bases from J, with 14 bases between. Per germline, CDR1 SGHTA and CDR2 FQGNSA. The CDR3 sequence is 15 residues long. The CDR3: CASRPRTDSNYGYTF. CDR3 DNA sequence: TGTGCCAGCAGACCCCGGACGGACTCTAACTATGGCTACACCTTC.

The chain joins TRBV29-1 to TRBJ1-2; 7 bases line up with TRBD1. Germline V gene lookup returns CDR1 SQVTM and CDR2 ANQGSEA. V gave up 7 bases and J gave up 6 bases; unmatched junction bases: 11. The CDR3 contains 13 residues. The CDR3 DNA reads TGCAGCGGGGTCGAGACAGGGAAGGATGGCTACACCTTC. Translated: CSGVETGKDGYTF.

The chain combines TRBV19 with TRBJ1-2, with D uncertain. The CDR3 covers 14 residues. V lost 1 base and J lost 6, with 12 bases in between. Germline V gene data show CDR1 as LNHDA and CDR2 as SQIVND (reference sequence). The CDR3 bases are TGTGCCAGTAGTATAGCCGAAGGAGTTAATGGCTACACCTTC. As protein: CASSIAEGVNGYTF.

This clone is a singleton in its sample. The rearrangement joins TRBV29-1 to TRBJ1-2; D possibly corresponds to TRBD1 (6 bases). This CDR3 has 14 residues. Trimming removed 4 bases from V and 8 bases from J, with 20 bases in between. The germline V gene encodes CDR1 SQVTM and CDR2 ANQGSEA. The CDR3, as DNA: TGCAGCGTTGCCCCAGGGACACGCCACGGAGGCTACACCTTC. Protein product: CSVAPGTRHGGYTF.

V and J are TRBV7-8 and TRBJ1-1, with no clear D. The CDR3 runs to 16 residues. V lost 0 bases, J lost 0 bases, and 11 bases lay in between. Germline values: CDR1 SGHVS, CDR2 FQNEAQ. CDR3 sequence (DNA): TGTGCCAGCAGCTTAGCTCCGGGTCGAGTGAACACTGAAGCTTTCTTT. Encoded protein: CASSLAPGRVNTEAFF.